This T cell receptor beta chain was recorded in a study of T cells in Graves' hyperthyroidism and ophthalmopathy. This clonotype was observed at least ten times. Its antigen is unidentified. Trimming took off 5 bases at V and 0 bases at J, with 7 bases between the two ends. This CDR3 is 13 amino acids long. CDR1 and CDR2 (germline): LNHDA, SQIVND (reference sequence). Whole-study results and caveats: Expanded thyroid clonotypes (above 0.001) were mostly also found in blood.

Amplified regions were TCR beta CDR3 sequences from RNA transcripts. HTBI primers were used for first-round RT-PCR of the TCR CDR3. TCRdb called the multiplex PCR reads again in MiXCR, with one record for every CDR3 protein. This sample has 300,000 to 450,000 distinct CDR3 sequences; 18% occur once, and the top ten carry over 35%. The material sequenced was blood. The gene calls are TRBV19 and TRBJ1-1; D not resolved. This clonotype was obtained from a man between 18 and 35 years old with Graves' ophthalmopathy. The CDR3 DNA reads TGTGCCAGTAGTCGGTCGATGAACACTGAAGCTTTCTTT. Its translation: CASSRSMNTEAFF.